Sequencing of this T cell receptor (beta chain) was carried out in a study of radiotherapy plus CTLA-4 blockade in lung cancer (dated by TCRdb to 2017 to 2018). The study in broad terms: Objective responses were observed in approximately 17% of enrolled patients, and disease control was achieved in around 30%.

The germline V gene specifies SGHDT as CDR1 and YYEEEE as CDR2. Measured from the cysteine to the phenylalanine, the CDR3 is 15 residues long. Only CDR3 DNA remains: 45 bases, in frame from the first base. V and J lose 6 bases and 1 base, and a span of 15 bases separates them. This clone occurred a few times. Its cognate antigen has yet to be identified. No base quality values were provided; no much bigger clone lies one nucleotide off. Study-level results and caveats: Early dynamic changes in blood T cell clones, together with increased serum interferon-beta after radiation, were reported as the strongest predictors of response. After treatment with radiotherapy and ipilimumab, TCR clones that originated in tumors expanded in peripheral blood.

The study tested focal radiation therapy combined with CTLA-4 blockade (ipilimumab) in patients with chemo-refractory metastatic non-small-cell lung cancer. The library was prepared using the immunoSEQ multiplex PCR assay. TCRdb took over this immuneACCESS table, retaining in-frame rearrangements with V and J assigned. Such tables are incomplete; in checked studies, under half of the missing clones stem from an unresolved V gene, and the remainder is unexplained. This sample is represented by about 120,000 clones; 81% of them were singletons. The ten largest make up 3% to 4% of the sample. Sequencing was performed on peripheral blood, taken from a patient treated with radiotherapy plus ipilimumab. The chain uses TRBV5-6 and TRBJ2-3, with TRBD2 as a weak D call on 5 bases. The sequence derives from a human donor with non-small cell lung cancer that progressed on radiotherapy plus ipilimumab. Some clones in this sample may be carry-over from other donors' samples. CDR3 loop: CASTASRWGTDTQYF. The nucleotide sequence reads as follows: TGTGCCAGCACGGCTAGCAGGTGGGGCACAGATACGCAGTATTTT.